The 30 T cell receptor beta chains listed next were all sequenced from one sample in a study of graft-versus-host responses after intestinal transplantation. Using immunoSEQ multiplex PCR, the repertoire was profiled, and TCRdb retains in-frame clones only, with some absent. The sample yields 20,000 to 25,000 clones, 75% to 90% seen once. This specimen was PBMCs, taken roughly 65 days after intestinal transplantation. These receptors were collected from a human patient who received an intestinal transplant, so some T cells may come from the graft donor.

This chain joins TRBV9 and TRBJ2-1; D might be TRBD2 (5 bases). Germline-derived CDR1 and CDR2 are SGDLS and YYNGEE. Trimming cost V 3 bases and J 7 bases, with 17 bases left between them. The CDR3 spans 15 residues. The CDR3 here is CASSEPLNRGNEQFF. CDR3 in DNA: TGTGCCAGCAGCGAGCCCCTCAACCGGGGAAATGAGCAGTTCTTC.

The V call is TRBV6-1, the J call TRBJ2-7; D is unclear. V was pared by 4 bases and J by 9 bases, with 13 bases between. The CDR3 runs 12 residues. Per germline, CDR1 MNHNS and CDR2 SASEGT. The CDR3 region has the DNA TGTGCCAGCAGTGTAACAGACTCTTCGCAGTACTTC. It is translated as CASSVTDSSQYF.

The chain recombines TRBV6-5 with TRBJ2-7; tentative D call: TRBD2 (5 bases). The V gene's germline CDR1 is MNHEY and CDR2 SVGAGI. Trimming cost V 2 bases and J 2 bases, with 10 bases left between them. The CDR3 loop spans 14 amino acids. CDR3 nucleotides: TGTGCCAGCAGTTACGCAGGACTCCCCTACGAGCAGTACTTC. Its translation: CASSYAGLPYEQYF.

CDR3 nucleotides: TGTGCCAGTAGTATAAATGGAAACAGGGGGTCTAGCAATCAGCCCCAGCATTTT. This encodes CASSINGNRGSSNQPQHF. This chain uses TRBV19 with TRBJ1-5, with TRBD1 matching 8 bases. V lost 2 bases, J lost 0 bases, and 9 bases stayed unmatched. From germline, CDR1 is LNHDA and CDR2 SQIVND (reference sequence). The CDR3 extends over 18 amino acids. The variable domain in full, completed from reference TRBV19 and TRBJ1-5, reads DGGITQSPKYLFRKEGQNVTLSCEQNLNHDAMYWYRQDPGQGLRLIYYSQIVNDFQKGDIAEGYSVSREKKESFPLTVTSAQKNPTAFYLCASSINGNRGSSNQPQHFGDGTRLSIL.

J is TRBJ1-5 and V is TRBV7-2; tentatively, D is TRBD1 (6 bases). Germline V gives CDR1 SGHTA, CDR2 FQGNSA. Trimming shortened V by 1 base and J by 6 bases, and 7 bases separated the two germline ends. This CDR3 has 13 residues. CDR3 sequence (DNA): TGTGCCAGCAGCTTAGACAGGGTTCAGCCCCAGCATTTT. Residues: CASSLDRVQPQHF.

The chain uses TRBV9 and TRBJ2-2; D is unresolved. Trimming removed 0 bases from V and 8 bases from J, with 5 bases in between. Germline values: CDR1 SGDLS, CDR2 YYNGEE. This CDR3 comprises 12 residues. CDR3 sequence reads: CASSVASGELFF. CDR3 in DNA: TGTGCCAGCAGCGTAGCTTCGGGGGAGCTGTTTTTT.

The CDR3 DNA is TGTGCCAGCAGCCGCCCGGGACAGGGCCTAGCTAACTATGGCTACACCTTC. Translation: CASSRPGQGLANYGYTF. The rearrangement joins TRBV7-9 to TRBJ1-2; 9 nucleotides align to TRBD1. V was clipped by 5 bases and J by 0 bases; unmatched bases: 10. The CDR3 has 17 amino acids. Germline V lookup: CDR1 SEHNR, CDR2 FQNEAQ (reference sequence).

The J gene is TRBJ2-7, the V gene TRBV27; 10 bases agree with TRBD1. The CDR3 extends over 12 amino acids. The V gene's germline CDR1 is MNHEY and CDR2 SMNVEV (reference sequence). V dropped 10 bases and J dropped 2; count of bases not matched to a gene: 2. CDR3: CATGQGTYEQYF. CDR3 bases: TGTGCCACGGGACAGGGGACCTACGAGCAGTACTTC.

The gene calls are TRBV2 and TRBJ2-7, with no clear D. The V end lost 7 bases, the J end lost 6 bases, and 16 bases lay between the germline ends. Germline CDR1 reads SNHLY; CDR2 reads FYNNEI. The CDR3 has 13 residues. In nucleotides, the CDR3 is TGTGCCAGCAAGGAGACCCTCAAGGCCGAGCAGTACTTC. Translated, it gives CASKETLKAEQYF.

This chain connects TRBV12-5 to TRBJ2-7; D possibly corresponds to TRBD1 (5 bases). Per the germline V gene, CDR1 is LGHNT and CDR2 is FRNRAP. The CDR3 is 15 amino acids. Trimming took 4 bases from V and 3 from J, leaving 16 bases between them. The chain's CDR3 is CASGSTRAGLYEQYF. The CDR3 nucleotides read TGTGCTAGTGGTTCAACAAGGGCAGGGCTCTACGAGCAGTACTTC.

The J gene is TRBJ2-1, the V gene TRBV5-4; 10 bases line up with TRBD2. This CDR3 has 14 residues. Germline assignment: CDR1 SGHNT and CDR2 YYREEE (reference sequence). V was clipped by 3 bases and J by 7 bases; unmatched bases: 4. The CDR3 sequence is CASSSELAGNEQFF. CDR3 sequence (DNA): TGTGCCAGCAGCTCGGAACTAGCGGGAAATGAGCAGTTCTTC. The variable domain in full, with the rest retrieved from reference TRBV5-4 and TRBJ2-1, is ETGVTQSPTHLIKTRGQQVTLRCSSQSGHNTVSWYQQALGQGPQFIFQYYREEENGRGNFPPRFSGLQFPNYSSELNVNALELDDSALYLCASSSELAGNEQFFGPGTRLTVL.

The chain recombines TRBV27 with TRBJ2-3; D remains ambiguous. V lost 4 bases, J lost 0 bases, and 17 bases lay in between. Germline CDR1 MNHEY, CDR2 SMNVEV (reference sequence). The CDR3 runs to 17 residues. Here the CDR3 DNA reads TGTGCCAGCAGTTCAACGCCGGTACCATCTAGCACAGATACGCAGTATTTT. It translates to CASSSTPVPSSTDTQYF.

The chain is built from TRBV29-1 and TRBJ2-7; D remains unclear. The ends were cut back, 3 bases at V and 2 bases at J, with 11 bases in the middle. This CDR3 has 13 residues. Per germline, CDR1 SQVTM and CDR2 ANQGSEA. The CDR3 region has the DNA TGCAGCGTTGAGTCCCCCGTCCCCTACGAGCAGTACTTC. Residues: CSVESPVPYEQYF.

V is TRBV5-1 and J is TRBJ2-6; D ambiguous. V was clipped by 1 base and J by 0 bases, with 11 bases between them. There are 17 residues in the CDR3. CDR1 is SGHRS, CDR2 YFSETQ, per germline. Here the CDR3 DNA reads TGCGCCAGCAGCTTGCGTGGTACAGTCTCTGGGGCCAACGTCCTGACTTTC. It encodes CASSLRGTVSGANVLTF. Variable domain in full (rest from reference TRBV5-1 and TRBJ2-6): KAGVTQTPRYLIKTRGQQVTLSCSPISGHRSVSWYQQTPGQGLQFLFEYFSETQRNKGNFPGRFSGRQFSNSRSEMNVSTLELGDSALYLCASSLRGTVSGANVLTFGAGSRLTVL.

The CDR3 DNA reads as TGTGCCAGCAGCGCCTACCGGGACAGGGACTACAATGAGCAGTTCTTC. It codes for CASSAYRDRDYNEQFF. The chain employs TRBV9 and TRBJ2-1, with 9 bases aligning to TRBD1. The CDR3 covers 16 residues. Unmatched junction bases numbered 7, after V lost 3 bases and J lost 3 bases. Germline CDR1 reads SGDLS; CDR2 reads YYNGEE. Based on the CDR3 plus reference TRBV9 and TRBJ2-1, the full variable domain is DSGVTQTPKHLITATGQRVTLRCSPRSGDLSVYWYQQSLDQGLQFLIQYYNGEERAKGNILERFSAQQFPDLHSELNLSSLELGDSALYFCASSAYRDRDYNEQFFGPGTRLTVL.

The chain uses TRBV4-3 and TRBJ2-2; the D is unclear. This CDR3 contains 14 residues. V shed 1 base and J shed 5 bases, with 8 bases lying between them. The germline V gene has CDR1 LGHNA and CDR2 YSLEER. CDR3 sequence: CASSQGVITGELFF. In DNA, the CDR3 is TGCGCCAGCAGCCAAGGGGTTATAACCGGGGAGCTGTTTTTT.

CDR3 DNA sequence: TGTGCCAGCAGCTTAGGACTTTCCTACGAGCAGTACTTC. Residues: CASSLGLSYEQYF. The rearrangement links TRBV7-2 to TRBJ2-7; D not resolved. Trimming removed 1 base at V and 1 base at J, with 5 bases between. Germline V lookup: CDR1 SGHTA, CDR2 FQGNSA. The CDR3 is 13 residues long.

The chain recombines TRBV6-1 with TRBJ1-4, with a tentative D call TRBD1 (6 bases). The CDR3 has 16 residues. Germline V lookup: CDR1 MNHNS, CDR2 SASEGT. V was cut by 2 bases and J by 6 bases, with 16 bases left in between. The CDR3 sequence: CASSEQLGRGDEKLFF. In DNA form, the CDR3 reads TGTGCCAGCAGTGAACAGTTGGGGAGGGGGGATGAAAAACTGTTTTTT.

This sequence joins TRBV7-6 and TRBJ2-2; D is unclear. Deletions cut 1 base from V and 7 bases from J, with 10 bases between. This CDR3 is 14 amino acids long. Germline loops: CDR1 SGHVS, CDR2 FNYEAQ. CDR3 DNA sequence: TGTGCCAGCAGCTTAGTTTCAGAAGGCGGGGAGCTGTTTTTT. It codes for CASSLVSEGGELFF.

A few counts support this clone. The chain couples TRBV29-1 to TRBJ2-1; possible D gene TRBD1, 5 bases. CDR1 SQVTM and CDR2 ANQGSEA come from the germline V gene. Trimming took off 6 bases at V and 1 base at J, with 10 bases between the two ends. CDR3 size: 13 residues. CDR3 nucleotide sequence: TGCAGCGTGTACCCAGGGTCCTACAATGAGCAGTTCTTC. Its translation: CSVYPGSYNEQFF.

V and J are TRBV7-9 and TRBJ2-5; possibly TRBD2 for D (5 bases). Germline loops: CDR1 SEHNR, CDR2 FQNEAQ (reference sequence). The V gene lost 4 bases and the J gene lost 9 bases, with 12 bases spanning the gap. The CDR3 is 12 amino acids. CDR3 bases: TGTGCCAGCAGCTGGACTCACAAAGCCCAGTACTTC. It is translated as CASSWTHKAQYF.

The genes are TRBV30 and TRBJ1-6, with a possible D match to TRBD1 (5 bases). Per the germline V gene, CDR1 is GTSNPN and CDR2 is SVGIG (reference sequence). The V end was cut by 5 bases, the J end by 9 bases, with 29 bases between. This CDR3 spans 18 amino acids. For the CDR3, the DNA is TGTGCCTGGGATCCATCCGGGGCAGGGAAATTGCTAGGTTCACCCCTCCACTTT. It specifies CAWDPSGAGKLLGSPLHF.

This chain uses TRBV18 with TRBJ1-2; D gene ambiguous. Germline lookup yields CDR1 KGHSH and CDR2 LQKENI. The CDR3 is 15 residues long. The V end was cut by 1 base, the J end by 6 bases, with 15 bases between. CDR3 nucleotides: TGTGCCAGCTCACCACTATCGTCCAGAGAAGATGGCTACACCTTC. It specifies CASSPLSSREDGYTF.

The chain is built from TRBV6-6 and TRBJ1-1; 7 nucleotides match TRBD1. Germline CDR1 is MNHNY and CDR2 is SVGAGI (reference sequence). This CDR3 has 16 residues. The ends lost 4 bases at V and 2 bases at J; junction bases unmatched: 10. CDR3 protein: CASSSTGLGTNTEAFF. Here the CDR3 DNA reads TGTGCCAGCAGTTCGACAGGGCTTGGTACAAACACTGAAGCTTTCTTT.

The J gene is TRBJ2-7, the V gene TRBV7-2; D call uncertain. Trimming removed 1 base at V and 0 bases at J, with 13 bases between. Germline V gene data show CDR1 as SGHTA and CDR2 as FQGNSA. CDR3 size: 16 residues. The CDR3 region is CASSLGSVTSSYEQYF. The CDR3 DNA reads TGTGCCAGCAGCTTAGGGTCGGTTACCAGCTCCTACGAGCAGTACTTC.

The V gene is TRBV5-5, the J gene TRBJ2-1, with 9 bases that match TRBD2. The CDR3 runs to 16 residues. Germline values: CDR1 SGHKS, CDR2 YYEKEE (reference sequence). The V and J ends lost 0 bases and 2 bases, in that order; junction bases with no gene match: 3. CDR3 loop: CASSLASGGTYNEQFF. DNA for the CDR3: TGTGCCAGCAGCTTGGCCAGCGGGGGGACCTACAATGAGCAGTTCTTC.

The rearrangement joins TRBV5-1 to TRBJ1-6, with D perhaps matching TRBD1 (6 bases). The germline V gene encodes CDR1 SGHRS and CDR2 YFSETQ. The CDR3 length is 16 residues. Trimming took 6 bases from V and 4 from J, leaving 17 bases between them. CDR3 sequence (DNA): TGCGCCAGCAACGGTTCCCCGGGACAATATAATTCACCCCTCCACTTT. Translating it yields CASNGSPGQYNSPLHF.

The chain's CDR3 is CASSCPHRAGELFF. The CDR3 nucleotides are TGTGCCAGCAGCTGCCCCCACAGGGCCGGGGAGCTGTTTTTT. The chain is built from TRBV5-6 and TRBJ2-2; TRBD1 might be the D (6 bases). This CDR3 is 14 amino acids long. V was trimmed by 3 bases and J by 6 bases, leaving 12 bases between them. The germline V gene has CDR1 SGHDT and CDR2 YYEEEE.

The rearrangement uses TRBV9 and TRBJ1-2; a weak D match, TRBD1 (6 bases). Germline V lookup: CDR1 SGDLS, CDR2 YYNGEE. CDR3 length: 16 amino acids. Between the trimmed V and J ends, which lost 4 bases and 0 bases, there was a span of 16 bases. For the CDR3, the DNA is TGTGCCAGCAGCCCCCACAGGGTTTGGGCTAACTATGGCTACACCTTC. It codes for CASSPHRVWANYGYTF.

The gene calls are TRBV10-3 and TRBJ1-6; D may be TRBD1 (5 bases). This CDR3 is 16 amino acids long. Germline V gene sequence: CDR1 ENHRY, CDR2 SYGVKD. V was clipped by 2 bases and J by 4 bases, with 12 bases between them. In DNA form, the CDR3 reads TGTGCCATCAGTGAGGCGGGGGGGGATTATAATTCACCCCTCCACTTT. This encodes CAISEAGGDYNSPLHF.